This TCR beta chain is drawn from a study of OX40 agonist ivuxolimab in advanced cancers. About the research overall: Partial responses were achieved by three patients, one with hepatocellular carcinoma and two with cutaneous melanoma.

Repertoires were generated with immunoSEQ multiplex PCR, while TCRdb's copy carries only in-frame clones and drops some. The table includes approximately 87,000 clones, roughly 90% detected once. Trimming took 5 bases from V and 4 from J; bases not matched to a gene: 4. This CDR3 region has 14 residues. In germline, CDR1 is SGHTA, CDR2 FQGTGA. This chain connects TRBV7-3 to TRBJ2-1; TRBD1 aligns across 8 bases. The source is an adult with an advanced solid tumor such as melanoma, head and neck, liver or kidney cancer. This sample comprised CD4+ or CD8+ T cells sorted from blood, obtained in a trial of the OX40 agonist ivuxolimab. The CDR3 loop is CASSQRDRYNEQFF. The CDR3 DNA is TGTGCCAGCAGCCAGAGGGACAGGTACAATGAGCAGTTCTTC.